This is a list of T cell receptor beta chains from one sample in a study of cytomegalovirus exposure and HLA in healthy donors. Only in-frame clones appear in the TCRdb table, and some are missing; sequencing was by immunoSEQ multiplex PCR. The table has over 100,000 clones, 85% to 90% seen once; the top ten hold 3% to 3.5%. What was sequenced was PBMCs. All receptors derive from a man aged 30 to 39 in good health and CMV-seronegative. CDR3s include the opening cysteine and the closing phenylalanine or tryptophan. The D gene is left open where the match is weak. Clone size is not always given. Where it is, it says once, few, many or a class for expanded clones.

size,V,D,J,CDR3,DNA
NA,TRBV7-9,NA,TRBJ1-3,CASSLVLGTASGNTIYF,TGTGCCAGCAGCTTAGTTCTTGGCACAGCCTCTGGAAACACCATATATTTT
NA,TRBV19,NA,TRBJ2-5,CASSMGTSKVETQYF,TGTGCCAGTAGTATGGGGACATCTAAGGTGGAGACCCAGTACTTC
NA,TRBV29-1,NA,TRBJ2-1,CSVARGGHNEQFF,TGCAGCGTTGCGAGGGGGGGCCACAATGAGCAGTTCTTC
NA,TRBV6-5,NA,TRBJ2-3,CASSYQGLVSTDTQYF,TGTGCCAGCAGTTACCAAGGACTGGTAAGCACAGATACGCAGTATTTT
NA,TRBV9,TRBD1,TRBJ1-4,CASSATGAMRYEKLFF,TGTGCCAGCAGCGCCACAGGGGCCATGCGGTATGAAAAACTGTTTTTT
NA,TRBV5-1,TRBD1,TRBJ1-1,CASSPGTAEAFF,TGCGCCAGCAGCCCAGGGACAGCTGAAGCTTTCTTT
NA,TRBV28,NA,TRBJ1-6,CASRLREESYNSPLHF,TGTGCCAGCCGCCTGAGGGAGGAATCCTATAATTCACCCCTCCACTTT
NA,TRBV5-1,TRBD2,TRBJ2-1,CASSLFLAGRNEQFF,TGCGCCAGCAGCTTGTTCCTAGCGGGGAGGAATGAGCAGTTCTTC
NA,TRBV10-3,NA,TRBJ1-3,CAIMPQGSGNTIYF,TGTGCCATCATGCCACAGGGCTCTGGAAACACCATATATTTT
NA,TRBV28,TRBD2,TRBJ2-3,CASSRGGSTDTQYF,TGTGCCAGCAGCCGCGGGGGTAGCACAGATACGCAGTATTTT
NA,TRBV10-3,NA,TRBJ1-1,CAISESWGHPNTEAFF,TGTGCCATCAGTGAGTCTTGGGGACACCCGAACACTGAAGCTTTCTTT
NA,TRBV5-1,NA,TRBJ2-7,CASSEGTLTYEQYF,TGCGCCAGCAGTGAGGGGACACTAACCTACGAGCAGTACTTC
NA,TRBV15,TRBD2,TRBJ2-1,CATSRDGTSGVNEQFF,TGTGCCACCAGCAGAGATGGGACTAGCGGGGTGAATGAGCAGTTCTTC
NA,TRBV19,TRBD1,TRBJ1-1,CASSTGQGEAFF,TGTGCCAGTAGTACAGGACAGGGGGAAGCTTTCTTT
NA,TRBV27,TRBD2,TRBJ2-5,CASSFLGRGETQYF,TGTGCCAGCAGTTTTCTAGGGAGGGGAGAGACCCAGTACTTC
NA,TRBV19,NA,TRBJ1-5,CATARYSNQPQHF,TGTGCCACCGCGCGATATAGCAATCAGCCCCAGCATTTT
few,TRBV10-2,NA,TRBJ2-7,CASTPLPTREQYF,TGCGCCAGCACTCCCCTTCCTACGAGGGAGCAGTACTTC
NA,TRBV14,TRBD1,TRBJ2-1,CASSLMTGSYNEQFF,TGTGCCAGCAGCCTCATGACAGGGTCCTACAATGAGCAGTTCTTC
NA,TRBV13,TRBD1,TRBJ2-1,CASSTRGPGQTSYNEQFF,TGTGCCAGCAGCACCCGCGGGCCGGGACAGACCTCCTACAATGAGCAGTTCTTC
NA,TRBV19,TRBD1,TRBJ1-2,CASSSGDRPTYGYTF,TGTGCCAGTAGTTCAGGGGACAGGCCTACCTATGGCTACACCTTC
NA,TRBV5-1,NA,TRBJ1-4,CATRDGTGPNEKLFF,TGCGCCACCCGGGATGGAACAGGGCCTAATGAAAAACTGTTTTTT
NA,TRBV4-1,TRBD1,TRBJ2-6,CASSQEGTGLAGANVLTF,TGCGCCAGCAGCCAAGAAGGGACAGGGCTCGCTGGGGCCAACGTCCTGACTTTC
few,TRBV6-5,TRBD1,TRBJ2-7,CASSRTGLGYEQYF,TGTGCCAGCAGTCGGACAGGCTTGGGCTACGAGCAGTACTTC
NA,TRBV7-9,TRBD1,TRBJ2-2,CASSLARTGPNTGELFF,TGTGCCAGCAGCTTAGCCCGGACAGGCCCGAACACCGGGGAGCTGTTTTTT
NA,TRBV7-9,NA,TRBJ1-1,CASISSPGWVTEAFF,TGTGCCAGCATATCGTCTCCCGGGTGGGTCACTGAAGCTTTCTTT
NA,TRBV4-3,TRBD1,TRBJ1-6,CASSQDQGGVGRGLGSSPLHF,TGCGCCAGCAGCCAAGATCAGGGGGGGGTTGGCAGGGGGCTCGGTAGTTCACCCCTCCACTTT
NA,TRBV19,NA,TRBJ2-1,CASSIGAGDTYNEQFF,TGTGCCAGTAGTATAGGGGCGGGGGACACCTACAATGAGCAGTTCTTC
few,TRBV2,NA,TRBJ1-5,CASGYRDQPQHF,TGTGCCAGCGGATACAGGGATCAGCCCCAGCATTTT
NA,TRBV18,TRBD1,TRBJ2-7,CASSPVNKGAIEQYF,TGTGCCAGCTCACCAGTGAACAAGGGGGCCATCGAGCAGTACTTC
NA,TRBV7-9,NA,TRBJ2-7,CASSSLAAYEQYF,TGTGCCAGCAGCTCTCTGGCGGCCTACGAGCAGTACTTC
NA,TRBV27,TRBD1,TRBJ1-2,CASSLGGQGYGYTF,TGTGCCAGCTCCCTTGGCGGACAGGGCTATGGCTACACCTTC
NA,TRBV12-5,NA,TRBJ1-1,CASGLYQGATEAFF,TGTGCTAGTGGTTTGTACCAGGGCGCGACTGAAGCTTTCTTT
once,TRBV7-2,NA,TRBJ2-7,CASSLEARGRSYEQYF,TGTGCCAGCAGCTTGGAAGCCAGGGGACGCTCCTACGAGCAGTACTTC
once,TRBV7-9,NA,TRBJ2-7,CASRAGGDSYEQYF,TGTGCCAGCAGGGCGGGCGGGGACTCCTACGAGCAGTACTTC
NA,TRBV9,TRBD1,TRBJ1-2,CASSVNNRGNYGYTF,TGTGCCAGCAGCGTTAATAACAGGGGGAACTATGGCTACACCTTC
NA,TRBV2,NA,TRBJ1-1,CASSEEAGQMSEAFF,TGTGCCAGCAGTGAAGAGGCAGGACAAATGAGTGAAGCTTTCTTT
NA,TRBV7-9,NA,TRBJ2-7,CASSSDRLYGAWEQYF,TGTGCCAGCAGCTCCGACCGTTTGTATGGGGCTTGGGAGCAGTACTTC
NA,TRBV2,NA,TRBJ2-5,CASSRDTGSWTQYF,TGTGCCAGCAGTCGGGACACAGGGAGCTGGACCCAGTACTTC
NA,TRBV6-1,TRBD1,TRBJ2-5,CASTRDRAQETQYF,TGTGCCAGCACAAGGGACAGAGCCCAAGAGACCCAGTACTTC
NA,TRBV19,TRBD2,TRBJ2-7,CASSTAGGSYEQYF,TGTGCCAGTAGTACAGCGGGGGGGTCCTACGAGCAGTACTTC
NA,TRBV7-9,NA,TRBJ2-2,CASSLRSRGQNTGELFF,TGTGCCAGCAGCTTAAGGTCGCGGGGGCAGAACACCGGGGAGCTGTTTTTT
NA,TRBV27,NA,TRBJ2-1,CASSLSASSYNEQFF,TGTGCCAGCAGTTTGAGCGCGAGCTCCTACAATGAGCAGTTCTTC
NA,TRBV18,TRBD2,TRBJ2-1,CASSPRTSGYNEQFF,TGTGCCAGCTCACCTCGAACTAGCGGCTACAATGAGCAGTTCTTC
NA,TRBV7-9,NA,TRBJ1-6,CASSIWQDYNSPLHF,TGTGCCAGCAGCATTTGGCAGGACTATAATTCACCCCTCCACTTT
NA,TRBV11-3,TRBD2,TRBJ2-3,CASSLGVSGAPDTQYF,TGTGCCAGCAGCTTAGGGGTTAGCGGGGCGCCAGATACGCAGTATTTT
NA,TRBV27,NA,TRBJ1-5,CASSPLLGGAGQPQHF,TGTGCCAGCAGTCCCCTCCTCGGGGGAGCGGGTCAGCCCCAGCATTTT
NA,TRBV10-3,TRBD2,TRBJ2-2,CATLAGGPSRFDGELFF,TGTGCCACCTTAGCGGGGGGGCCCTCACGGTTCGACGGGGAGCTGTTTTTT
NA,TRBV27,TRBD1,TRBJ2-5,CASSHGQGSSQYF,TGTGCCAGCAGTCACGGACAGGGCTCGTCCCAGTACTTC
NA,TRBV15,NA,TRBJ2-1,CATSSLGGSSYNEQFF,TGTGCCACCAGCAGCCTCGGGGGTTCCTCCTACAATGAGCAGTTCTTC
NA,TRBV7-7,NA,TRBJ2-3,CASSLRRGPTDTQYF,TGTGCTAGCAGCTTACGGCGGGGGCCCACAGATACGCAGTATTTT
NA,TRBV7-9,TRBD1,TRBJ1-2,CASSPHQTGGHGYTF,TGTGCCAGCAGCCCGCACCAGACAGGGGGACATGGCTACACCTTC
NA,TRBV29-1,TRBD2,TRBJ2-3,CSTMLAGGPEDTQYF,TGCAGCACTATGCTAGCGGGGGGTCCGGAAGATACGCAGTATTTT